This T cell receptor (beta chain) is drawn from a study of blood T cell repertoires in COVID-19. Study overall: Specimens from acute and convalescent COVID-19 originated in the United States, Italy and Spain. The cDNA or gDNA used as material had been derived from T cells, B-cell-depleted T cells, or PBMCs.

V was trimmed by 5 bases and J by 3 bases, leaving 20 bases between them. The CDR3 contains 16 residues. Germline V gene sequence: CDR1 MDHEN, CDR2 SYDVKM. Cohort placement rested on clinical history that participants reported themselves. How the authors handled the data: Researchers report that nucleated cell counts were estimated from reference gene primer amplification. Repertoires were generated with immunoSEQ multiplex PCR, while TCRdb's copy carries only in-frame clones and drops some. That table gives V, J and clone size, and the DNA gave D and trimming. The data contain 250,000 or so clones, 84% of them singletons.

The source of this sequence is a man aged 50 to 60 who had recovered from COVID-19. The J gene is TRBJ2-7, the V gene TRBV28, with D possibly being TRBD1 (6 bases). Sequenced input: PBMCs or T cells enriched from blood (not recorded which). The CDR3 sequence is CASSPTGFPHSYEQYF. The CDR3 DNA follows: TGTGCCAGCAGTCCCACAGGGTTCCCACATAGCTACGAGCAGTACTTC.